The 27 T cell receptor beta chains below were found in one sample sequenced in a study of blood T cells in healthy people across ages. The use of a sample-barcoded 5' primer and a J-beta primer mix characterized a second PCR of 7 to 11 cycles. TCRdb redid the calling of the 5' RACE reads with MiXCR, one entry per CDR3 protein. The sample comprises approximately 1.5 million distinct CDR3 sequences, roughly 30% of which are singletons, and around 11% rests with the top ten. The sequenced material came from blood. The receptors were sampled from a woman in her twenties or thirties in good health.

V and J are TRBV5-1 and TRBJ2-5, with a possible D match to TRBD2 (6 bases). The CDR3 totals 13 residues. Germline values: CDR1 SGHRS, CDR2 YFSETQ. Trimming stripped 9 bases from V and 2 bases from J, with 14 bases between. The CDR3 spells CANTGTRQETQYF. DNA of the CDR3: TGCGCCAACACCGGGACTCGGCAAGAGACCCAGTACTTC.

This clonotype turned up a few times. V usage is TRBV20-1 and J usage is TRBJ2-3; TRBD2 matches at 9 bases. Looked up from germline, CDR1 is DFQATT and CDR2 is SNEGSKA (reference sequence). The CDR3 totals 16 residues. The V and J ends lost 0 bases and 3 bases, in that order; junction bases with no gene match: 7. CDR3 loop: CSARDPGLAGTDTQYF. DNA of the CDR3: TGCAGTGCTAGAGACCCCGGGCTAGCGGGAACAGATACGCAGTATTTT.

V and J are TRBV6-1 and TRBJ2-7; D may match TRBD1 or TRBD2 (5 bases each). Trimming shortened V by 0 bases and J by 9 bases, and 9 bases separated the two germline ends. This CDR3 is 12 amino acids long. Germline loops: CDR1 MNHNS, CDR2 SASEGT. The CDR3 DNA reads TGTGCCAGCAGTGAAGCGGGGGACGGGCAGTACTTC. Translated: CASSEAGDGQYF.

The chain recombines TRBV20-1 with TRBJ1-2; 8 positions agree with TRBD1. The CDR3 runs to 12 residues. The junction had 3 bases not matched to a gene; V was cut back by 5 bases and J by 4 bases. The germline V gene has CDR1 DFQATT and CDR2 SNEGSKA (reference sequence). The CDR3 spells CSAQDRAYGYTF. In DNA form, the CDR3 reads TGCAGTGCTCAGGACAGGGCCTATGGCTACACCTTC.

This chain connects TRBV28 to TRBJ2-7; maybe TRBD2 (6 bases). Germline V gives CDR1 MDHEN, CDR2 SYDVKM. Trimming cost V 6 bases and J 2 bases, with 14 bases left between them. This CDR3 comprises 14 residues. Written as DNA, the CDR3 is TGTGCCAGCAGGTTCGGACGGGGGACCTACGAGCAGTACTTC. Translating gives CASRFGRGTYEQYF.

The chain's CDR3 is CSAPGSQGTYEQYF. CDR3 nucleotide sequence: TGCAGTGCTCCAGGATCCCAGGGCACCTACGAGCAGTACTTC. V is TRBV20-1 and J is TRBJ2-7; maybe TRBD1 (5 bases). The germline V and J ends were trimmed by 5 bases and 2 bases, with 16 bases remaining between them. Germline V gene data show CDR1 as DFQATT and CDR2 as SNEGSKA (reference sequence). The CDR3 extends over 14 amino acids.

V gene TRBV12-3 or TRBV12-4 combines with J gene TRBJ2-5; D possibly corresponds to TRBD2 (6 bases). Trimming shortened V by 3 bases and J by 4 bases, and 15 bases separated the two germline ends. CDR3 length: 15 amino acids. The CDR3 loop reads CASSFSAGFPETQYF. The CDR3 DNA reads TGTGCCAGCAGTTTCTCTGCGGGGTTCCCAGAGACCCAGTACTTC.

The chain has TRBV24-1 and TRBJ2-1; 9 bases agree with TRBD2. CDR1 is KGHDR and CDR2 is SFDVKD in the germline V gene. The CDR3 runs 16 residues. V shed 2 bases, J shed 4 bases, and the junction held 5 bases outside the gene matches. For the CDR3, the DNA is TGTGCCACCAGTGATTCTAGCGGGACGTGGTACAATGAGCAGTTCTTC. Translation: CATSDSSGTWYNEQFF.

The genes are TRBV27 and TRBJ2-1; 9 bases fit TRBD2. This CDR3 is 15 amino acids long. The germline CDR1 and CDR2 sequences are MNHEY and SMNVEV (reference sequence). With 2 bases clipped from V and 6 bases from J, the junction kept 5 bases outside the gene matches. The CDR3 DNA reads as TGTGCCAGCAGTTTAGGGGTAGCGGGGGTCAATGAGCAGTTCTTC. Its translation: CASSLGVAGVNEQFF.

The table lists this clonotype with a few counts. The CDR3 here is CSARVGRGQYF. CDR3 nucleotide sequence: TGCAGTGCTAGAGTTGGACGAGGGCAGTACTTC. The chain carries TRBV20-1 and TRBJ2-7; D is ambiguous. Germline V gene data show CDR1 as DFQATT and CDR2 as SNEGSKA (reference sequence). The CDR3 runs to 11 residues. V was shortened by 1 base and J by 9 bases, with 10 bases between the two germline ends.

This clonotype was seen only a few times. The J gene is TRBJ2-5, the V gene TRBV10-3, with a weak D call TRBD2 (5 bases). The J call is doubtful: the DNA matches TRBJ2-7 better. Germline-derived CDR1 and CDR2 are ENHRY and SYGVKD. This CDR3 has 12 amino acids. CDR3 DNA sequence: TGTGCCGTCCGGGATCTAAAGTACGAGCAGTACTTC. This codes for CAVRDLKYEQYF.

V gene TRBV6-1 combines with J gene TRBJ2-7, with D unresolved. Germline V gene sequence: CDR1 MNHNS, CDR2 SASEGT. V dropped 0 bases and J dropped 1 base, with 10 bases sitting between them. This CDR3 region has 15 residues. The chain's CDR3 is CASSEAGPPSYEQYF. As DNA, the CDR3 is TGTGCCAGCAGTGAAGCAGGGCCCCCTTCCTACGAGCAGTACTTC.

V gene TRBV27 combines with J gene TRBJ2-3, with 8 nucleotides matching TRBD2. The length of the CDR3 is 17 residues. The V and J ends lost 2 bases and 4 bases, in that order; junction bases with no gene match: 11. CDR1 and CDR2 from the germline V gene are MNHEY and SMNVEV (reference sequence). CDR3 DNA sequence: TGTGCCAGCAGTTTAAGCCAACTAGCGGATCTCCCAGATACGCAGTATTTT. Its translation: CASSLSQLADLPDTQYF.

This clonotype was observed a few times. The rearrangement links TRBV6-1 to TRBJ2-1; D call uncertain. The CDR3 runs to 14 residues. Germline V CDR1 and CDR2: MNHNS, SASEGT. The V end was cut by 6 bases, the J end by 4 bases, with 13 bases between. This chain's CDR3 is CASSRPELYNEQFF. The CDR3 nucleotides read TGTGCCAGCAGCCGCCCTGAGCTGTACAATGAGCAGTTCTTC.

This clonotype was counted a few times. This chain connects TRBV6-5 to TRBJ2-3; no clear D gene. The germline V and J ends were trimmed by 0 bases and 5 bases, with 18 bases remaining between them. The CDR3 has 17 residues. Germline CDR1 MNHEY, CDR2 SVGAGI. The CDR3 coding sequence is TGTGCCAGCAGTTACTCAGACGGAACAGTCACTGGAGATACGCAGTATTTT. Residues: CASSYSDGTVTGDTQYF.

The chain has TRBV19 and TRBJ1-4; D not certain. V lost 1 base and J 10 bases, leaving 13 bases between the germline ends. This CDR3 has 14 amino acids. Germline CDR1 and CDR2: LNHDA and SQIVND (reference sequence). This chain's CDR3 is CASSIAPGQGKLFF. The CDR3 region has the DNA TGTGCCAGTAGTATAGCACCCGGTCAAGGAAAACTGTTTTTT.

This clonotype was seen only a few times. An end of the junction differs from the germline gene, which may be a read error. The chain links TRBV7-7 to TRBJ2-5; perhaps TRBD2 as D (6 bases). The germline gives CDR1 SSHAT, CDR2 FNYEAQ (reference sequence). This CDR3 comprises 15 residues. Here the CDR3 DNA reads TGTGCCTGCAGCTTAGGTGGTGGAGGGCAAGAGACCCAGTACTTC. The encoded protein is CACSLGGGGQETQYF.

This chain connects TRBV20-1 to TRBJ2-1; no reliable D call. Deletions cut 1 base from V and 9 bases from J, with 7 bases between. The V gene's germline CDR1 is DFQATT and CDR2 SNEGSKA (reference sequence). The CDR3 spans 11 residues. The chain's CDR3 is CSARGGREQFF. CDR3 in DNA: TGCAGTGCTAGAGGCGGCCGTGAGCAGTTCTTC.

This clonotype was detected only a few times. The chain carries TRBV28 and TRBJ2-7; D is undetermined. Trimming left V 2 bases short and J 4 bases short, with 9 bases between. The germline V gene encodes CDR1 MDHEN and CDR2 SYDVKM. The CDR3 contains 13 residues. The CDR3 protein is CASSLPQKYEQYF. The CDR3, as DNA: TGTGCCAGCAGTTTACCCCAGAAGTACGAGCAGTACTTC.

The rearrangement joins TRBV30 to TRBJ2-1; TRBD2 matches 8 bases. The CDR3 extends over 14 amino acids. The V and J ends lost 3 bases and 7 bases, in that order; junction bases with no gene match: 8. Germline V gives CDR1 GTSNPN, CDR2 SVGIG (reference sequence). The CDR3 nucleotides are TGTGCCTGGAGGCCCAAGCGGGAGATGAATGAGCAGTTCTTC. Protein: CAWRPKREMNEQFF. The full variable domain, completed using reference TRBV30 and TRBJ2-1, is SQTIHQWPATLVQPVGSPLSLECTVEGTSNPNLYWYRQAAGRGLQLLFYSVGIGQISSEVPQNLSASRPQDRQFILSSKKLLLSDSGFYLCAWRPKREMNEQFFGPGTRLTVL.

The chain couples TRBV28 to TRBJ2-5; no clear D gene. V gave up 8 bases and J gave up 5 bases, with 12 bases separating them. This CDR3 region has 12 residues. Per germline, CDR1 MDHEN and CDR2 SYDVKM. CDR3 in amino acids: CASGINRETQYF. The CDR3 nucleotides read TGTGCCAGCGGGATTAACCGGGAGACCCAGTACTTC.

The V and J genes are TRBV20-1 and TRBJ2-5; 12 positions agree with TRBD2. The V gene's germline CDR1 is DFQATT and CDR2 SNEGSKA (reference sequence). The CDR3 is 15 amino acids. The V and J ends lost 5 bases and 0 bases, in that order; junction bases with no gene match: 4. DNA of the CDR3: TGCAGTGCTCATGGGACTAGCGGGTACCAAGAGACCCAGTACTTC. Translating it yields CSAHGTSGYQETQYF.

This clonotype was detected many times. The chain links TRBV4-2 to TRBJ2-7; the match to TRBD1 covers 7 bases. V lost 0 bases to trimming and J lost 3 bases; unmatched junction nucleotides: 5. CDR3 length: 15 residues. Germline V gives CDR1 LGHNA, CDR2 YNFKEQ. CDR3 loop: CASSQDVTGYYEQYF. The CDR3 DNA is TGTGCCAGCAGCCAAGATGTGACAGGGTACTACGAGCAGTACTTC.

This sequence joins TRBV20-1 and TRBJ1-2, with 7 bases matching TRBD1. CDR3 length: 17 amino acids. Germline CDR1 reads DFQATT; CDR2 reads SNEGSKA (reference sequence). The V gene end was trimmed by 3 bases and the J gene end by 1 base; junction bases not matched to a gene: 14. The CDR3 protein is CSASTFLGQSYNYGYTF. DNA of the CDR3: TGCAGTGCTAGCACTTTTTTGGGACAGTCATATAACTATGGCTACACCTTC.

In its sample, this clonotype was seen a few times. V gene TRBV28 combines with J gene TRBJ2-3; a possible D gene is TRBD2 (6 bases). CDR1 is MDHEN, CDR2 SYDVKM, per germline. V lost 11 bases, J lost 6 bases, and 18 bases lay in between. This CDR3 has 13 residues. The DNA of the CDR3 is TGTGCCCTCCCAGGGAGGCTCAGGGATACGCAGTATTTT. This codes for CALPGRLRDTQYF. The full variable domain, in which reference TRBV28 and TRBJ2-3 provide the parts outside the CDR3, is DVKVTQSSRYLVKRTGEKVFLECVQDMDHENMFWYRQDPGLGLRLIYFSYDVKMKEKGDIPEGYSVSREKKERFSLILESASTNQTSMYLCALPGRLRDTQYFGPGTRLTVL.

This clonotype was recorded a few times. This chain connects TRBV5-6 to TRBJ2-1; the D gene is possibly TRBD2 (6 bases). CDR1 and CDR2 from the germline V gene are SGHDT and YYEEEE. The CDR3 is 15 amino acids. V was pared by 2 bases and J by 9 bases, with 18 bases between. The CDR3 spells CASSLLGTGRPEQFF. The CDR3 DNA sequence: TGTGCCAGCAGCTTACTCGGGACTGGCCGACCTGAGCAGTTCTTC.

The table lists this clonotype with many counts. V is TRBV29-1 and J is TRBJ2-7; 7 bases fit TRBD1. The CDR3 covers 12 residues. V shed 7 bases, J shed 5 bases, and the junction held 8 bases outside the gene matches. Germline CDR1 reads SQVTM; CDR2 reads ANQGSEA. CDR3 loop: CSGTGETNEQYF. The CDR3 region has the DNA TGCAGCGGTACAGGGGAAACTAACGAGCAGTACTTC.